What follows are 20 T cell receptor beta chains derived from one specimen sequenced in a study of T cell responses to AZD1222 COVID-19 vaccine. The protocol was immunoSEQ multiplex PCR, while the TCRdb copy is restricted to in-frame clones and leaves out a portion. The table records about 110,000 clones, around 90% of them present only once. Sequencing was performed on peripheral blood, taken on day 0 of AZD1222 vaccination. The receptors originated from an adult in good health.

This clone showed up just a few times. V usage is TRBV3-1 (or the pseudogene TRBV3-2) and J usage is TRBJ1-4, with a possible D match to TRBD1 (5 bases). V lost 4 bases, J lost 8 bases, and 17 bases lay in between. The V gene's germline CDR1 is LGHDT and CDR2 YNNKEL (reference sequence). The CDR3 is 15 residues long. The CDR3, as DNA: TGTGCCAGCAGCCCCCTCGGGGACGGAGAAGAAAAACTGTTTTTT. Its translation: CASSPLGDGEEKLFF.

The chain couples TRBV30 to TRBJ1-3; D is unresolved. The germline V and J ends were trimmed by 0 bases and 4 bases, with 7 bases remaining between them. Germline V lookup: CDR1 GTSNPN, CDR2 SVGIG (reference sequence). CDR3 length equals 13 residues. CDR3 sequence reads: CAWSVARGNTIYF. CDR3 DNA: TGTGCCTGGAGTGTTGCTAGGGGAAACACCATATATTTT.

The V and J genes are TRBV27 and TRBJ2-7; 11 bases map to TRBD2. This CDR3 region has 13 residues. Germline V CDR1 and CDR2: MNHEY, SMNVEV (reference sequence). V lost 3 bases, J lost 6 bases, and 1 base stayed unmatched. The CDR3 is CASSLGTSGEQYF. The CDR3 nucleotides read TGTGCCAGCAGTTTGGGGACTAGCGGCGAGCAGTACTTC.

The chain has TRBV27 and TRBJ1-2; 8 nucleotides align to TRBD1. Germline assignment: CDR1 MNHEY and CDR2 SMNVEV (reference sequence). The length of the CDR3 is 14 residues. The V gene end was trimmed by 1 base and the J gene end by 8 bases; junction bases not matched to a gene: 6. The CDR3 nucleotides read TGTGCCAGCAGTTTATTGGACAGGGTCGGGGGCTACACCTTC. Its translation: CASSLLDRVGGYTF.

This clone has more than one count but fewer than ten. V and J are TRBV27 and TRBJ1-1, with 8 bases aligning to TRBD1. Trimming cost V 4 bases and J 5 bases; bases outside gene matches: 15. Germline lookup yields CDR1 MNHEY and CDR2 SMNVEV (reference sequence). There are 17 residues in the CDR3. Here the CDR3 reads CASSSYRIRQGTTEAFF. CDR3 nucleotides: TGTGCCAGCAGTTCCTACCGAATAAGACAGGGGACTACTGAAGCTTTCTTT.

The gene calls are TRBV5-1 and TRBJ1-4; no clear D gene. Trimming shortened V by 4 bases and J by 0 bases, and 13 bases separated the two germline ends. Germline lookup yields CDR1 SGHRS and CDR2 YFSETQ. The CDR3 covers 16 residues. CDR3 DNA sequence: TGCGCCAGCAGCCCTTGGAGGCCGGCAACTAATGAAAAACTGTTTTTT. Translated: CASSPWRPATNEKLFF.

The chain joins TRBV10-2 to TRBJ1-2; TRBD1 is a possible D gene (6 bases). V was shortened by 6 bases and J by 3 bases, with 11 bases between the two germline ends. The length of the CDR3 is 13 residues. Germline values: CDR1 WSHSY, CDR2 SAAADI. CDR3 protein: CASSGQRDYGYTF. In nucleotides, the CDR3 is TGCGCCAGCAGCGGACAGAGAGACTATGGCTACACCTTC.

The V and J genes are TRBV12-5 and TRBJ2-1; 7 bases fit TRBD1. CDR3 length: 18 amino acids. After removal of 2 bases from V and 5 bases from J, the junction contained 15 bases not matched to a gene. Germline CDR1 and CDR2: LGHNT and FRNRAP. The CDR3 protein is CASGLSVGQSPLDNEQFF. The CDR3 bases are TGTGCTAGTGGTTTGTCGGTGGGACAGTCCCCTCTAGACAATGAGCAGTTCTTC.

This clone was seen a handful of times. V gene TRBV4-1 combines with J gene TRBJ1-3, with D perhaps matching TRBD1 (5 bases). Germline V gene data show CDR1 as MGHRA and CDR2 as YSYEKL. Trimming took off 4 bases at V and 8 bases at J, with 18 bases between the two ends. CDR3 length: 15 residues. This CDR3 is CASSPSGTAGDTIYF. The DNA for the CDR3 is TGCGCCAGCAGCCCCTCTGGGACGGCGGGGGACACCATATATTTT.

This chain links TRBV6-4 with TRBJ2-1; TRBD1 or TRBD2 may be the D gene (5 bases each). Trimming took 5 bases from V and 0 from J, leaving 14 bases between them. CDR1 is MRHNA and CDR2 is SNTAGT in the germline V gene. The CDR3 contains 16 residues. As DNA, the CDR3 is TGTGCCAGCAGTCCCCGGGGCCTTAGCTCCTACAATGAGCAGTTCTTC. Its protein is CASSPRGLSSYNEQFF.

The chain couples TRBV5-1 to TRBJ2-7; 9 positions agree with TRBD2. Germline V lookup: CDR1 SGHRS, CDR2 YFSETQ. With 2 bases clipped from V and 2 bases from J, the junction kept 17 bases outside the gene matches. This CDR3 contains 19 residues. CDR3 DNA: TGCGCCAGCAGCTTTCACACTAGCGGGCTCGAGTGGACGCCCTACGAGCAGTACTTC. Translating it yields CASSFHTSGLEWTPYEQYF.

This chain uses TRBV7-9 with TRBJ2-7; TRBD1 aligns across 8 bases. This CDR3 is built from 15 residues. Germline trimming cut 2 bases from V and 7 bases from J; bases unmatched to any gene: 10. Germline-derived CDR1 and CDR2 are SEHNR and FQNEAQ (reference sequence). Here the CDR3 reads CASSLPQGASKEQYF. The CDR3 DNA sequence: TGTGCCAGCAGCTTACCGCAGGGGGCATCGAAAGAGCAGTACTTC. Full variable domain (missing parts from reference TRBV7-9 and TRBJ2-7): DTGVSQNPRHKITKRGQNVTFRCDPISEHNRLYWYRQTLGQGPEFLTYFQNEAQLEKSRLLSDRFSAERPKGSFSTLEIQRTEQGDSAMYLCASSLPQGASKEQYFGPGTRLTVT.

In DNA form, the CDR3 reads TGTGCCAGCAGTTTAGCAGGGACGACTGAAGCTTTCTTT. It is translated as CASSLAGTTEAFF. This chain joins TRBV27 and TRBJ1-1; D might be TRBD1 (5 bases). In germline, CDR1 is MNHEY, CDR2 SMNVEV (reference sequence). The CDR3 has 13 amino acids. V dropped 2 bases and J dropped 5 bases, with 9 bases sitting between them.

Written as DNA, the CDR3 is TGTGCCAGCAGTCCCTACAGGACGAACACTGAAGCTTTCTTT. This sequence encodes CASSPYRTNTEAFF. The chain links TRBV28 to TRBJ1-1; TRBD1 might be the D (5 bases). The CDR3 is 14 residues long. Germline V gives CDR1 MDHEN, CDR2 SYDVKM. V shed 5 bases and J shed 1 base, with 11 bases lying between them.

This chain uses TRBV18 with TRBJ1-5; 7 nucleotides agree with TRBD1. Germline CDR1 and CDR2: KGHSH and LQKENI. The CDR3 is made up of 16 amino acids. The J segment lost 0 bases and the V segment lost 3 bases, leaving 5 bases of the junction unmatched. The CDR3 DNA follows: TGTGCCAGCTCACCCGGGACAGTTGATAGCAATCAGCCCCAGCATTTT. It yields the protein CASSPGTVDSNQPQHF.

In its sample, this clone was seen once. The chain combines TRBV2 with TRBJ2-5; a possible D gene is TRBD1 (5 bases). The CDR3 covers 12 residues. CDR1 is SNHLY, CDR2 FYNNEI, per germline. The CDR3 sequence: CASSGPQETQYF. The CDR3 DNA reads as TGTGCTAGCTCAGGGCCCCAAGAGACCCAGTACTTC.

CDR3 region: CASSLAQGDRVYEQYF. The CDR3 DNA reads TGTGCCAGCAGCTTAGCGCAGGGGGACAGGGTATACGAGCAGTACTTC. The chain carries TRBV7-9 and TRBJ2-7, with TRBD1 identical over 9 bases. The CDR3 runs to 16 residues. V lost 0 bases, J lost 4 bases, and 7 bases stayed unmatched. Germline values: CDR1 SEHNR, CDR2 FQNEAQ (reference sequence).

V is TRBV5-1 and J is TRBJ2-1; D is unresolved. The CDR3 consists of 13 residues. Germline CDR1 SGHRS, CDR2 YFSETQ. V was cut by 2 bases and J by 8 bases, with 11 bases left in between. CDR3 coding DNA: TGCGCCAGCAGCTTAGACAAGATTTATGAGCAGTTCTTC. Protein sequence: CASSLDKIYEQFF.

The CDR3 nucleotides are TGTGCCAGCAGCCCGCTGAGAGGCTACGAGCAGTACTTC. Translation gives CASSPLRGYEQYF. The chain carries TRBV7-2 and TRBJ2-7, with D unresolved. Germline lookup yields CDR1 SGHTA and CDR2 FQGNSA. This CDR3 contains 13 residues. V was shortened by 5 bases and J by 3 bases, with 11 bases between the two germline ends.

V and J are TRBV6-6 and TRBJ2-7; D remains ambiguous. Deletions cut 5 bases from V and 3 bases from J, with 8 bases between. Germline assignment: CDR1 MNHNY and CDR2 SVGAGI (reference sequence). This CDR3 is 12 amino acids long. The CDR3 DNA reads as TGTGCCAGCAGTCAAACCGACTACGAGCAGTACTTC. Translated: CASSQTDYEQYF.